This T cell receptor beta chain comes out of a study of shared clonotypes between healthy human individuals. Naive-designated CD8 cells lacked CD45RO, were positively enriched for CCR7, and omitted terminally differentiated effector memory CD45RA+ cells. Here immunoSEQ multiplex PCR was the method, and the copy in TCRdb shows in-frame clones only, minus some. The data hold roughly 570,000 clones, with about 98% observed a single time. The CDR3 runs 14 residues. The sequencing sample was made of naive CD8+ T cells sorted from blood. The sequence was collected from a man aged 25 to 45 in good health. This chain links TRBV21-1 with TRBJ2-1; the tabulated D call, TRBD1, remains unverified against the DNA. TRBV21-1 is shown as a pseudogene. This chain's CDR3 is CASSKKQIYNEQFF. The CDR3, as DNA: TGTGCCAGCAGCAAGAAACAGATCTACAATGAGCAGTTCTTC.